The present TCR beta chain was sequenced within a study of PD-1 blockade in classical Hodgkin lymphoma. Time point denoted: newly diagnosed, previously untreated cHL patient sample. Comparison came from newly diagnosed, untreated classical Hodgkin lymphoma PBMCs. Study conclusions and caveats: What caused the repertoire differences, perhaps disease activity or prior therapy, remains undefined. In newly diagnosed patients, baseline TCR diversity was reportedly below that of healthy donors.

The data were produced by immunoSEQ multiplex PCR, yet TCRdb's version contains in-frame clones alone and is incomplete. The sample holds around 17,000 clones; about four fifths are singletons and the top ten take roughly 8.4%. Trimming took 2 bases from V and 5 from J, leaving 29 bases between them. CDR3 length: 20 residues. Germline lookup yields CDR1 SGDLS and CDR2 YYNGEE. On this clone itself: The antigen is unknown.

The TCR originated in a human donor with classical Hodgkin lymphoma. The chain employs TRBV9 and TRBJ2-1; tentatively, D is TRBD1 (7 bases). Source material: peripheral blood mononuclear cells (PBMCs). The CDR3 protein is CASSVGDRDIRAGRDNEQFF. DNA for the CDR3: TGTGCCAGCAGCGTCGGCGACAGGGATATTCGAGCGGGCAGAGACAATGAGCAGTTCTTC.